This entry lists 6 T cell receptor beta chains sequenced from one sample in a study of blood T cell repertoires in COVID-19. TCRdb's table, derived via immunoSEQ multiplex PCR, lists solely in-frame clones and lacks some. The table shows 160,000 or so clones, with around 87% occurring only once. The specimen sequenced was PBMCs or T cells enriched from blood (not recorded which). The receptors come from a woman aged 50 to 60 who had recovered from COVID-19.

The V and J genes are TRBV21-1 and TRBJ2-2; TRBD2, as called in the table, went unchecked against the DNA. TRBV21-1 is deemed a pseudogene. The CDR3 has 17 residues. In DNA, the CDR3 is TGTGCCAGCAGCAAAGTCGCGGGGGCGGAGAACACCGGGGAGCTGTTTTTT. This translates into CASSKVAGAENTGELFF.

The chain recombines TRBV7-2 with TRBJ2-1; D is ambiguous. Looked up from germline, CDR1 is SGHTA and CDR2 is FQGNSA. V lost 1 base and J lost 8, with 12 bases in between. The CDR3 totals 14 residues. CDR3 DNA sequence: TGTGCCAGCAGCTTAGTAGGCCGCGGCGATGAGCAGTTCTTC. This codes for CASSLVGRGDEQFF.

In its sample, this clone was seen once. This chain uses TRBV4-2 with TRBJ2-7; TRBD1 matches at 9 bases. CDR3 length: 14 residues. Germline assignment: CDR1 LGHNA and CDR2 YNFKEQ. Trimming cost V 4 bases and J 4 bases; bases outside gene matches: 5. The CDR3 reads CASSRSGTGYEQYF. The CDR3 DNA reads TGTGCCAGCAGCCGATCCGGGACAGGGTACGAGCAGTACTTC.

The chain has TRBV4-1 and TRBJ1-2; D remains unclear. CDR1 and CDR2 from the germline V gene are MGHRA and YSYEKL. The CDR3 is 15 amino acids. With 0 bases removed from V and 6 bases from J, the gap between germline ends came to 14 bases. CDR3 DNA: TGCGCCAGCAGCCAAGAAGCCGGGATGAACCATGGCTACACCTTC. Protein sequence: CASSQEAGMNHGYTF.

The rearrangement uses TRBV7-2 and TRBJ1-4, with D perhaps matching TRBD1 (5 bases). V was trimmed by 5 bases and J by 8 bases, leaving 21 bases between them. The CDR3 runs 16 residues. In germline, CDR1 is SGHTA, CDR2 FQGNSA. CDR3 nucleotides: TGTGCCAGCAGCCCTCAGCAGGGTTCAGGAGGGGAAAAACTGTTTTTT. Residues: CASSPQQGSGGEKLFF.

The genes are TRBV11-2 and TRBJ2-7; tentatively, D is TRBD2 (5 bases). The CDR3 runs 13 residues. The V gene's germline CDR1 is SGHAT and CDR2 FQNNGV. Trimming shortened V by 0 bases and J by 3 bases, and 6 bases separated the two germline ends. CDR3 sequence reads: CASSLDGDYEQYF. In DNA form, the CDR3 reads TGTGCCAGCAGCTTAGACGGGGACTACGAGCAGTACTTC.